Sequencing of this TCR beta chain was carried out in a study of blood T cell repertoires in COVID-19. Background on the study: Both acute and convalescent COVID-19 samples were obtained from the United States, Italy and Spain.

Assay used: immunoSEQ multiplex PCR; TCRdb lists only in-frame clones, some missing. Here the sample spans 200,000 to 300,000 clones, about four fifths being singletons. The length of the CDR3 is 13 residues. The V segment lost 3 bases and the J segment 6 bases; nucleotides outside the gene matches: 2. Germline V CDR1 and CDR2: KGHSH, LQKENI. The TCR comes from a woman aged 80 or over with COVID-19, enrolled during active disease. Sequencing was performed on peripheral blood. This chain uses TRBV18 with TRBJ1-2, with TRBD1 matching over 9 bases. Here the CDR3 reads CASSPRQGDGYTF. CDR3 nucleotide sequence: TGTGCCAGCTCACCTCGACAGGGGGATGGCTACACCTTC.